The 18 T cell receptor beta chains reported below all come from one sample, sequenced in a study of STAT3 mutations in large granular lymphocyte leukemia. Whole-study findings and limits: Every T-LGLL patient had at least one immunodominant TCRbeta clonotype.

What these receptors recognize is not known. Here immunoSEQ multiplex PCR was the method, and the copy in TCRdb shows in-frame clones only, minus some. The repertoire includes 3,500 to 4,500 clones, around 55% of them detected once, and 60% sits in the top ten. Specimen: peripheral blood mononuclear cells. The receptors were sampled from a male patient aged 50 or older with T-cell large granular lymphocyte leukemia. Some clones in this sample may be carry-over from other donors' samples.

The rearrangement uses TRBV7-3 and TRBJ2-7; TRBD2 agrees at 8 bases. Trimming cost V 2 bases and J 0 bases; bases outside gene matches: 3. Germline CDR1 reads SGHTA; CDR2 reads FQGTGA. The CDR3 extends over 15 amino acids. The DNA for the CDR3 is TGTGCCAGCAGCTTACTAGCGGGCGCCTCCTACGAGCAGTACTTC. This encodes CASSLLAGASYEQYF.

J is TRBJ2-7 and V is TRBV27; TRBD1 might be the D (6 bases). The germline gives CDR1 MNHEY, CDR2 SMNVEV (reference sequence). Trimming cost V 6 bases and J 0 bases, with 12 bases left between them. CDR3 length equals 14 residues. CDR3 bases: TGTGCCAGCAGCCCTACAGGGAGCTCCTACGAGCAGTACTTC. Protein product: CASSPTGSSYEQYF.

This chain links TRBV6-5 with TRBJ1-2; D unclear. This CDR3 has 13 amino acids. Germline CDR1 MNHEY, CDR2 SVGAGI. The V end lost 3 bases, the J end lost 1 base, and 6 bases lay between the germline ends. The CDR3 protein is CASSYFGNYGYTF. DNA of the CDR3: TGTGCCAGCAGTTATTTCGGTAACTATGGCTACACCTTC.

V gene TRBV7-9 combines with J gene TRBJ1-5; 7 positions agree with TRBD1. CDR3 length: 14 amino acids. V trimming: 5 bases; J trimming: 7 bases; junction bases outside the gene matches: 8. The germline V gene encodes CDR1 SEHNR and CDR2 FQNEAQ (reference sequence). The CDR3 bases are TGTGCCAGCAGCCCGGGGGACAGCCTGCAGCCCCAGCATTTT. It yields the protein CASSPGDSLQPQHF.

A few counts support this clone. This chain joins TRBV7-9 and TRBJ2-7; unclear D gene. This CDR3 region has 13 residues. Germline V gives CDR1 SEHNR, CDR2 FQNEAQ (reference sequence). The V end lost 5 bases, the J end lost 4 bases, and 12 bases lay between the germline ends. The CDR3 loop is CASSPEQRYEQYF. The CDR3 DNA follows: TGTGCCAGCAGCCCCGAACAGAGATACGAGCAGTACTTC.

The CDR3 spells CASSLLGQGAGTEAFF. Here the CDR3 DNA reads TGTGCCAGCAGTTTATTGGGACAGGGGGCTGGAACTGAAGCTTTCTTT. The chain joins TRBV27 to TRBJ1-1, with 12 nucleotides matching TRBD1. The CDR3 loop spans 16 amino acids. The V segment lost 1 base and the J segment 5 bases; nucleotides outside the gene matches: 5. CDR1 is MNHEY, CDR2 SMNVEV, per germline (reference sequence).

The chain is built from TRBV5-1 and TRBJ2-7; D is unresolved. CDR3 length equals 13 residues. Germline loops: CDR1 SGHRS, CDR2 YFSETQ. V shed 2 bases and J shed 9 bases, with 15 bases lying between them. The CDR3 is CASSFGDPKWQYF. CDR3 DNA: TGCGCCAGCAGCTTTGGTGATCCTAAGTGGCAGTACTTC. Combining the CDR3 with reference TRBV5-1 and TRBJ2-7 gives the whole variable domain KAGVTQTPRYLIKTRGQQVTLSCSPISGHRSVSWYQQTPGQGLQFLFEYFSETQRNKGNFPGRFSGRQFSNSRSEMNVSTLELGDSALYLCASSFGDPKWQYFGPGTRLTVT.

This clone occurred a few times. V and J are TRBV7-9 and TRBJ2-7; 8 nucleotides line up with TRBD2. V shed 5 bases and J 1 base; nucleotides not matched to a gene: 10. The CDR3 is 16 amino acids. Germline V gene sequence: CDR1 SEHNR, CDR2 FQNEAQ (reference sequence). The CDR3 bases are TGTGCCAGCAGCCGAGTGGAGACGGGAGGGTCCTACGAGCAGTACTTC. It yields the protein CASSRVETGGSYEQYF.

The sample holds a few counts of this clone. The chain uses TRBV7-9 and TRBJ1-2, with D unresolved. Germline CDR1 is SEHNR and CDR2 is FQNEAQ (reference sequence). Trimming removed 2 bases at V and 0 bases at J, with 16 bases between. CDR3 size: 17 residues. DNA of the CDR3: TGTGCCAGCAGCTTATCGGTGCGGGTCGTAGCTAACTATGGCTACACCTTC. Its protein is CASSLSVRVVANYGYTF. The full variable domain, with the rest looked up from reference TRBV7-9 and TRBJ1-2, is DTGVSQNPRHKITKRGQNVTFRCDPISEHNRLYWYRQTLGQGPEFLTYFQNEAQLEKSRLLSDRFSAERPKGSFSTLEIQRTEQGDSAMYLCASSLSVRVVANYGYTFGSGTRLTVV.

V usage is TRBV30 and J usage is TRBJ1-2, with a weak D call TRBD1 (5 bases). This CDR3 has 14 amino acids. Trimming removed 4 bases at V and 3 bases at J, with 15 bases between. Germline values: CDR1 GTSNPN, CDR2 SVGIG (reference sequence). CDR3 in DNA: TGTGCCTGGACGGGGACGGGGTCCTACTATGGCTACACCTTC. Protein: CAWTGTGSYYGYTF.

In nucleotides, the CDR3 is TGCGCCAGCAGCTTCGCAGGGGGGGCCGGGAACACTGAAGCTTTCTTT. Translating it yields CASSFAGGAGNTEAFF. V and J are TRBV5-1 and TRBJ1-1; 7 bases map to TRBD1. Germline lookup yields CDR1 SGHRS and CDR2 YFSETQ. The ends lost 2 bases at V and 1 base at J; junction bases unmatched: 8. The CDR3 spans 16 residues.

The chain carries TRBV5-4 and TRBJ1-1; D gene uncertain. This CDR3 spans 14 amino acids. From germline, CDR1 is SGHNT and CDR2 YYREEE (reference sequence). Trimming took 5 bases from V and 6 from J, leaving 17 bases between them. The CDR3 spells CASRQERVQAEAFF. CDR3 DNA: TGTGCCAGCAGGCAGGAACGGGTTCAGGCTGAAGCTTTCTTT.

The chain couples TRBV13 to TRBJ2-5, with D unclear. The CDR3 has 11 residues. Looked up from germline, CDR1 is PRHDT and CDR2 is FYEKMQ (reference sequence). Trimming shortened V by 5 bases and J by 4 bases, and 5 bases separated the two germline ends. As DNA, the CDR3 is TGTGCCAGCAGCCCGAGAGAGACCCAGTACTTC. It codes for CASSPRETQYF.

The chain joins TRBV7-9 to TRBJ1-1; maybe TRBD1 (6 bases). Germline V lookup: CDR1 SEHNR, CDR2 FQNEAQ (reference sequence). The germline V and J ends were trimmed by 5 bases and 2 bases, with 15 bases remaining between them. This CDR3 comprises 15 residues. CDR3: CASSQRQVINTEAFF. CDR3 in DNA: TGTGCCAGCAGCCAAAGACAGGTGATAAACACTGAAGCTTTCTTT.

The chain recombines TRBV2 with TRBJ2-7; a possible D gene is TRBD2 (6 bases). This CDR3 has 12 residues. Per germline, CDR1 SNHLY and CDR2 FYNNEI. The V end was cut by 7 bases, the J end by 5 bases, with 12 bases between. The CDR3 DNA follows: TGTGCCAGCATCCCGGGCGGGAACGAGCAGTACTTC. Translating gives CASIPGGNEQYF.

This chain uses TRBV6-5 with TRBJ2-7; D tentatively reads TRBD1 or TRBD2 (7 bases each). V lost 4 bases, J lost 4 bases, and 17 bases lay in between. CDR3 size: 15 residues. CDR1 and CDR2 from the germline V gene are MNHEY and SVGAGI. CDR3: CASSSLAGGVYEQYF. In DNA, the CDR3 is TGTGCCAGCAGTTCCCTGGCAGGGGGGGTTTACGAGCAGTACTTC.

The rearrangement joins TRBV11-2 to TRBJ2-1; 9 bases align to TRBD2. This CDR3 comprises 16 residues. CDR1 is SGHAT, CDR2 FQNNGV, per germline. V lost 0 bases to trimming and J lost 7 bases; unmatched junction nucleotides: 7. The CDR3 here is CASSLDLAGLENEQFF. The CDR3 DNA reads TGTGCCAGCAGCTTAGATCTAGCGGGACTTGAGAATGAGCAGTTCTTC.

V usage is TRBV10-2 and J usage is TRBJ2-7, with 10 nucleotides matching TRBD2. V lost 8 bases to trimming and J lost 4 bases; unmatched junction nucleotides: 5. The length of the CDR3 is 13 residues. CDR1 and CDR2 from the germline V gene are WSHSY and SAAADI. The CDR3 sequence: CASGSSGRYEQYF. The CDR3 nucleotides are TGCGCCAGCGGATCTAGCGGGAGATACGAGCAGTACTTC.